The TCR beta chain described here comes from a study of T cell clonotyping in hematopoietic cell transplantation. Study-level results: Broader posttransplant TCR repertoire diversity was predicted by graft donor and pretransplant recipient Inverse Simpson Index values. Few recipient clonotypes overlapped donors; over 97% were de novo at given depth. Recipient TCR diversity dropped after transplant; expanded clonotypes rose from day 30 to 180. No sorting was done, leaving CD4 and CD8 contributions mixed.

Only in-frame clones appear in the TCRdb table, and some are missing; sequencing was by immunoSEQ multiplex PCR. The sample comprises around 12,000 clones, about half of which are singletons, and 9.5% to 13% rests with the top ten. The V end was cut by 0 bases, the J end by 6 bases, with 10 bases between. The germline V gene encodes CDR1 SGHNT and CDR2 YYREEE (reference sequence). The CDR3 is 14 amino acids. As for this clone: The antigen is unknown.

This receptor was taken from a man aged 50-59 years in good health. Some clones in this sample may be carry-over from other donors' samples. Sequenced input: peripheral blood mononuclear cells. J is TRBJ1-5 and V is TRBV5-4, with TRBD1 as a possible D gene (6 bases). In nucleotides, the CDR3 is TGTGCCAGCAGCTTGGAGGGGGGGGGTCAGCCCCAGCATTTT. This codes for CASSLEGGGQPQHF.